Below, one TCR beta chain is given with its context. Its antigen is not identified. Unique molecular identifiers were present on the cDNA, which also gained a universal primer site by template switching. TCRdb reprocessed the 5' RACE reads with MiXCR, giving one entry per CDR3 protein. The repertoire holds 510,000 or so distinct CDR3 sequences, with roughly 15% as singletons. Looked up from germline, CDR1 is SQVTM and CDR2 is ANQGSEA. This CDR3 region has 15 residues. V trimming: 4 bases; J trimming: 5 bases; junction bases outside the gene matches: 9. This sample stems from a study of identical twins. Findings and caveats of the study: Compared with models, monozygotic twins showed more out-of-frame TCR alpha sharing.

The data were also submitted as part of a second study, on yellow fever vaccine responses in identical twins.

Sequencing was carried out using CD4+ T cells sorted from blood. The chain uses TRBV29-1 and TRBJ2-2, with 8 positions matching TRBD2. The clonotype was recovered from a woman aged 18-29 years in good health. CDR3 region: CSVVEGSGGTGELFF. Here the CDR3 DNA reads TGCAGCGTTGTGGAGGGGTCGGGAGGGACCGGGGAGCTGTTTTTT.